The 21 T cell receptor beta chains presented below share a single source sample, sequenced in a study of radiation and T cells in renal cell carcinoma. The assay was immunoSEQ multiplex PCR, and TCRdb's table has in-frame clones only and misses some. The profile shows about 78,000 clones, 89% of them singletons. Indicated time point: blood 4 weeks post-SBRT, at nephrectomy. Noted treatment: 15 Gy SBRT to primary tumor, nephrectomy 4 weeks later. This specimen was blood, taken from a patient whose treatment included radiotherapy and nephrectomy. The receptor source for this set is a woman aged 70-85 years with renal cell carcinoma.

The gene calls are TRBV19 and TRBJ2-6, with 12 bases lining up with TRBD1. The CDR3 is 18 amino acids. Germline V CDR1 and CDR2: LNHDA, SQIVND (reference sequence). V lost 4 bases and J lost 3; bases outside the gene matches: 7. In DNA form, the CDR3 reads TGTGCCAGTAGTAATAGGGGACAGGGGGCGGATGGGGCCAACGTCCTGACTTTC. Protein sequence: CASSNRGQGADGANVLTF. Using reference TRBV19 and TRBJ2-6 for the parts outside the CDR3, the full variable domain is DGGITQSPKYLFRKEGQNVTLSCEQNLNHDAMYWYRQDPGQGLRLIYYSQIVNDFQKGDIAEGYSVSREKKESFPLTVTSAQKNPTAFYLCASSNRGQGADGANVLTFGAGSRLTVL.

The chain couples TRBV30 to TRBJ1-2, with TRBD1 as a possible D gene (5 bases). The CDR3 has 14 amino acids. V gave up 4 bases and J gave up 4 bases, with 16 bases separating them. Per the germline V gene, CDR1 is GTSNPN and CDR2 is SVGIG (reference sequence). In nucleotides, the CDR3 is TGTGCCTGGATTTCCGACAGTCCGGGCTATGGCTACACCTTC. Amino acid sequence: CAWISDSPGYGYTF.

The chain combines TRBV9 with TRBJ1-6; 9 bases align to TRBD1. The CDR3 covers 17 residues. Germline CDR1 and CDR2: SGDLS and YYNGEE. The junction had 8 bases not matched to a gene; V was cut back by 0 bases and J by 7 bases. The DNA for the CDR3 is TGTGCCAGCAGCGTAGCAGTCGGGACAGGGCAGAATTCACCCCTCCACTTT. Translated, it gives CASSVAVGTGQNSPLHF.

This clone was recorded a few times. The chain links TRBV2 to TRBJ2-6, with 8 positions matching TRBD1. Per the germline V gene, CDR1 is SNHLY and CDR2 is FYNNEI. The CDR3 runs to 17 residues. V trimming: 4 bases; J trimming: 0 bases; junction bases outside the gene matches: 5. CDR3 DNA sequence: TGTGCCAGCAGTGGGCAGGGGGCGCTCTCTGGGGCCAACGTCCTGACTTTC. Protein product: CASSGQGALSGANVLTF. The full variable domain, in which reference TRBV2 and TRBJ2-6 provide the parts outside the CDR3, is EPEVTQTPSHQVTQMGQEVILRCVPISNHLYFYWYRQILGQKVEFLVSFYNNEISEKSEIFDDQFSVERPDGSNFTLKIRSTKLEDSAMYFCASSGQGALSGANVLTFGAGSRLTVL.

This chain uses TRBV11-3 with TRBJ1-1, with 9 bases aligning to TRBD1. Per the germline V gene, CDR1 is SGHNT and CDR2 is YENEEA. After removal of 0 bases from V and 3 bases from J, the junction contained 5 bases not matched to a gene. This CDR3 is 16 amino acids long. The CDR3 DNA is TGTGCCAGCAGCTTAGAAAGGACAGGGGAGGACACTGAAGCTTTCTTT. As protein: CASSLERTGEDTEAFF. The whole variable domain, remainder taken from reference TRBV11-3 and TRBJ1-1, is EAGVVQSPRYKIIEKKQPVAFWCNPISGHNTLYWYLQNLGQGPELLIRYENEEAVDDSQLPKDRFSAERLKGVDSTLKIQPAELGDSAVYLCASSLERTGEDTEAFFGQGTRLTVV.

V is TRBV11-3 and J is TRBJ1-4; TRBD1 matches at 9 bases. Germline V gene sequence: CDR1 SGHNT, CDR2 YENEEA. This CDR3 comprises 18 residues. The ends lost 2 bases at V and 1 base at J; junction bases unmatched: 8. Here the CDR3 DNA reads TGTGCCAGCAGCTTATCATTTGGACAGGGGAGAACTAATGAAAAACTGTTTTTT. This gives the protein CASSLSFGQGRTNEKLFF.

The V and J genes are TRBV2 and TRBJ1-5, with TRBD1 matching over 9 bases. V shed 3 bases, J shed 6 bases, and the junction held 6 bases outside the gene matches. In germline, CDR1 is SNHLY, CDR2 FYNNEI. This CDR3 has 15 residues. The CDR3, as DNA: TGTGCCAGCAGTGACGCCTGGACAGGGGTTCAGCCCCAGCATTTT. Residues: CASSDAWTGVQPQHF. Together with reference TRBV2 and TRBJ1-5, the CDR3 gives the full variable domain: EPEVTQTPSHQVTQMGQEVILRCVPISNHLYFYWYRQILGQKVEFLVSFYNNEISEKSEIFDDQFSVERPDGSNFTLKIRSTKLEDSAMYFCASSDAWTGVQPQHFGDGTRLSIL.

This sequence joins TRBV7-8 and TRBJ1-2, with D uncertain. The length of the CDR3 is 15 residues. Trimming cost V 5 bases and J 0 bases, with 13 bases left between them. Germline CDR1 and CDR2: SGHVS and FQNEAQ. In DNA form, the CDR3 reads TGTGCCAGCAGCCCACTGGCCCTTTCTAACTATGGCTACACCTTC. Protein: CASSPLALSNYGYTF.

The chain is built from TRBV19 and TRBJ2-7; D remains ambiguous. From germline, CDR1 is LNHDA and CDR2 SQIVND (reference sequence). The CDR3 is made up of 14 amino acids. Trimming removed 5 bases at V and 0 bases at J, with 11 bases between. The CDR3, as DNA: TGTGCCAGTAGTCACCGACCCGACTCCTACGAGCAGTACTTC. Translating gives CASSHRPDSYEQYF.

The chain couples TRBV4-2 to TRBJ1-1, with D tentatively TRBD1 (5 bases). Deletions cut 0 bases from V and 7 bases from J, with 18 bases between. The CDR3 has 16 residues. Germline-derived CDR1 and CDR2 are LGHNA and YNFKEQ. The CDR3 is CASSQESGAFGGEAFF. As DNA, the CDR3 is TGTGCCAGCAGCCAAGAGTCTGGGGCATTCGGAGGTGAAGCTTTCTTT.

This chain uses TRBV5-1 with TRBJ1-1; D is undetermined. Germline V CDR1 and CDR2: SGHRS, YFSETQ. V lost 1 base to trimming and J lost 2 bases, with 9 bases between them. The CDR3 contains 14 residues. The CDR3 DNA follows: TGCGCCAGCAGCTTGTCAGGCATAAACACTGAAGCTTTCTTT. Translating gives CASSLSGINTEAFF.

The V and J genes are TRBV14 and TRBJ2-3, with TRBD2 identical over 12 bases. The CDR3 covers 16 residues. CDR1 is SGHDN and CDR2 is FVKESK in the germline V gene. J gave up 3 bases and V 4 bases, and 5 bases lay outside the gene matches. CDR3 sequence reads: CASSPSGGAFTDTQYF. The CDR3, as DNA: TGTGCCAGCAGCCCTAGCGGGGGGGCCTTTACAGATACGCAGTATTTT.

This sequence joins TRBV4-2 and TRBJ2-7, with D perhaps TRBD2 (5 bases). V shed 3 bases and J shed 3 bases, with 9 bases lying between them. Germline V gene lookup returns CDR1 LGHNA and CDR2 YNFKEQ. The CDR3 extends over 13 amino acids. The CDR3 region is CASSHRRSYEQYF. The DNA for the CDR3 is TGTGCCAGCAGCCACAGGAGGAGCTACGAGCAGTACTTC.

The rearrangement uses TRBV28 and TRBJ1-1; no clear D gene. Trimming stripped 5 bases from V and 0 bases from J, with 13 bases between. This CDR3 spans 15 amino acids. Germline V CDR1 and CDR2: MDHEN, SYDVKM. The DNA of the CDR3 is TGTGCCAGCAGTCGACACAGAGGTTTGAACACTGAAGCTTTCTTT. Residues: CASSRHRGLNTEAFF. The full variable domain, completed using reference TRBV28 and TRBJ1-1, is DVKVTQSSRYLVKRTGEKVFLECVQDMDHENMFWYRQDPGLGLRLIYFSYDVKMKEKGDIPEGYSVSREKKERFSLILESASTNQTSMYLCASSRHRGLNTEAFFGQGTRLTVV.

This clone occurred once. The genes are TRBV11-2 and TRBJ1-6, with TRBD1 identical over 7 bases. The length of the CDR3 is 15 residues. Germline V gives CDR1 SGHAT, CDR2 FQNNGV. The ends lost 5 bases at V and 6 bases at J; junction bases unmatched: 7. CDR3 sequence (DNA): TGTGCCAGCAGCCCCCGGGACAGCCTTAATTCACCCCTCCACTTT. It is translated as CASSPRDSLNSPLHF. The whole variable domain, filled in from reference TRBV11-2 and TRBJ1-6, reads EAGVAQSPRYKIIEKRQSVAFWCNPISGHATLYWYQQILGQGPKLLIQFQNNGVVDDSQLPKDRFSAERLKGVDSTLKIQPAKLEDSAVYLCASSPRDSLNSPLHFGNGTRLTVT.

V gene TRBV19 combines with J gene TRBJ1-2, with D perhaps TRBD1 (5 bases). The ends were cut back, 7 bases at V and 6 bases at J, with 15 bases in the middle. The germline V gene has CDR1 LNHDA and CDR2 SQIVND (reference sequence). The length of the CDR3 is 13 residues. DNA of the CDR3: TGTGCCAGTAATAAGGGTATGGGGCATGGCTACACCTTC. Residues: CASNKGMGHGYTF.

The rearrangement links TRBV28 to TRBJ2-7, with 9 positions matching TRBD1. The CDR3 length is 14 residues. In germline, CDR1 is MDHEN, CDR2 SYDVKM. The J segment lost 4 bases and the V segment lost 6 bases, leaving 7 bases of the junction unmatched. CDR3 bases: TGTGCCAGCAGGACAGGGGGTAGTTCATACGAGCAGTACTTC. Translating it yields CASRTGGSSYEQYF.

The chain couples TRBV11-3 to TRBJ1-3; 7 bases match TRBD1. The CDR3 contains 15 residues. V lost 5 bases, J lost 0 bases, and 4 bases stayed unmatched. The germline V gene encodes CDR1 SGHNT and CDR2 YENEEA. The CDR3 spells CASSQGTDSGNTIYF. The CDR3 DNA follows: TGTGCCAGCAGCCAAGGGACAGACTCTGGAAACACCATATATTTT.

V and J are TRBV4-1 and TRBJ2-2; D may correspond to TRBD1 or TRBD2 (5 bases each). The CDR3 is made up of 17 amino acids. V was clipped by 0 bases and J by 5 bases, with 16 bases between them. Germline-derived CDR1 and CDR2 are MGHRA and YSYEKL. The CDR3 is CASSQDPGRMGTGELFF. The CDR3 DNA reads TGCGCCAGCAGCCAAGATCCGGGGCGCATGGGTACCGGGGAGCTGTTTTTT.

This chain joins TRBV6-1 and TRBJ1-2, with unresolved D. Per the germline V gene, CDR1 is MNHNS and CDR2 is SASEGT. The CDR3 sequence is 12 residues long. V was trimmed by 6 bases and J by 4 bases, leaving 9 bases between them. The CDR3 here is CASRRVGYGYTF. The CDR3 bases are TGTGCCAGCAGGAGGGTTGGCTATGGCTACACCTTC.

V gene TRBV19 combines with J gene TRBJ2-7; D is possibly TRBD1 (5 bases). Trimming removed 6 bases from V and 0 bases from J, with 15 bases in between. The CDR3 covers 15 residues. Germline V CDR1 and CDR2: LNHDA, SQIVND (reference sequence). The CDR3 DNA reads as TGTGCCAGTAGCCAGGGCCAACTACCCTCCTACGAGCAGTACTTC. It encodes CASSQGQLPSYEQYF. Full variable domain (outside the CDR3, taken from reference TRBV19 and TRBJ2-7): DGGITQSPKYLFRKEGQNVTLSCEQNLNHDAMYWYRQDPGQGLRLIYYSQIVNDFQKGDIAEGYSVSREKKESFPLTVTSAQKNPTAFYLCASSQGQLPSYEQYFGPGTRLTVT.